This TCR beta chain is drawn from a study of blood T cell repertoires in COVID-19. Whole-study context: COVID-19 samples collected from the United States, Italy and Spain covered acute and convalescent phases. Sources were T cells, B-cell-depleted T cells, or PBMCs; the material itself was cDNA or gDNA.

Authors' analysis steps: Cell counts per sample came from amplifying reference gene primers. Data came from immunoSEQ multiplex PCR; TCRdb stores just in-frame clones and leaves some out. V and J calls and clone size follow that table, whereas D and trimming were derived from the DNA. Of about 260,000 clones detected, 87% appear once; the ten largest clones hold about 1.6%. The length of the CDR3 is 15 residues. Germline V gene lookup returns CDR1 GTSNPN and CDR2 SVGIG (reference sequence). Trimming pared 0 bases from V and 5 bases from J, leaving 14 bases between. The sequence came from a woman in her 40s who had recovered from COVID-19. Sequencing was done on a sample of peripheral blood. The rearrangement links TRBV30 to TRBJ1-5; TRBD1 might be the D (6 bases). CDR3 nucleotide sequence: TGTGCCTGGAGTGTACAGGCAGGGGTAGATCAGCCCCAGCATTTT. Translation gives CAWSVQAGVDQPQHF.